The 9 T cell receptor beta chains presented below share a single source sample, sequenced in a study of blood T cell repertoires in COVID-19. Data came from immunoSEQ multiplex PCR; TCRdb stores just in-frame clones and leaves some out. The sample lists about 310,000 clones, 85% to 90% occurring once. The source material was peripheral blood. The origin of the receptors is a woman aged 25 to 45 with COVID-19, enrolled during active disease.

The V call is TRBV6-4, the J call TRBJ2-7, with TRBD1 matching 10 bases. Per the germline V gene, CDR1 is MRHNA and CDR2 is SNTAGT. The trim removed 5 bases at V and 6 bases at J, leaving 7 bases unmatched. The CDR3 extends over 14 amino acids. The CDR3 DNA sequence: TGTGCCAGCAGTACCGGGACAGGGGCCGGCGAGCAGTACTTC. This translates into CASSTGTGAGEQYF.

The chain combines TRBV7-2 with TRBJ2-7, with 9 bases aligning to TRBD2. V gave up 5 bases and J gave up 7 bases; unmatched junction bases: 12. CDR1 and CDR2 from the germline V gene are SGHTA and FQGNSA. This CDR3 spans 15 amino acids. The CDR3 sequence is CASSQGGGRAREQYF. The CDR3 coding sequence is TGTGCCAGCAGCCAGGGTGGCGGGAGGGCGAGGGAGCAGTACTTC.

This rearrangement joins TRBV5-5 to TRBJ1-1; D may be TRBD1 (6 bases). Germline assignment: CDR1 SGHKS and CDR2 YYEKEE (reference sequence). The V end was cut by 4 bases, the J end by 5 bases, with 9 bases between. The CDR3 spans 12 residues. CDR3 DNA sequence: TGTGCCAGCAGCCTCACAGGGACTGAAGCTTTCTTT. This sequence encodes CASSLTGTEAFF.

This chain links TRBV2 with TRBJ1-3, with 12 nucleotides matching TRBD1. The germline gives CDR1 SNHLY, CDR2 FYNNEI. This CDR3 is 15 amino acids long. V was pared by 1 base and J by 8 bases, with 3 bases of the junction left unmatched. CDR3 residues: CASSEEGTGGDTIYF. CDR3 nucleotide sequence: TGTGCCAGCAGTGAAGAGGGGACAGGGGGCGACACCATATATTTT. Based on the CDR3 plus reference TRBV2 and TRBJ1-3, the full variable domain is EPEVTQTPSHQVTQMGQEVILRCVPISNHLYFYWYRQILGQKVEFLVSFYNNEISEKSEIFDDQFSVERPDGSNFTLKIRSTKLEDSAMYFCASSEEGTGGDTIYFGEGSWLTVV.

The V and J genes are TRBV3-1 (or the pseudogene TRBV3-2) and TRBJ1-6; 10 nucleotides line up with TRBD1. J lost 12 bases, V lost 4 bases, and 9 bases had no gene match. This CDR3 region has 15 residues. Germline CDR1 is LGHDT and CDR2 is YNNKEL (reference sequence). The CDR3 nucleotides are TGTGCCAGCAGCCGCGACGGGACAGGGGTAGTACCCCTCCACTTT. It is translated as CASSRDGTGVVPLHF.

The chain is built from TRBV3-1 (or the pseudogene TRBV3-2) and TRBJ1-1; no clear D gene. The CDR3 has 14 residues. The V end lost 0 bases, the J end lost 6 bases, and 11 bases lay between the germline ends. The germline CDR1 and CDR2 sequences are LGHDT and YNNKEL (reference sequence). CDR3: CASSQDRSAAEAFF. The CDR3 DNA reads TGTGCCAGCAGCCAAGATCGGTCCGCCGCTGAAGCTTTCTTT.

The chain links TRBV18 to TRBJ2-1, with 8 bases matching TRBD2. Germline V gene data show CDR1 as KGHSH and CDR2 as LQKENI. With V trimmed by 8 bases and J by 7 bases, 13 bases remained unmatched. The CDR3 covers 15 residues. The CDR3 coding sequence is TGTGCCAGCCGGCCGGGACTAGATATTTTGAATGAGCAGTTCTTC. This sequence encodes CASRPGLDILNEQFF.

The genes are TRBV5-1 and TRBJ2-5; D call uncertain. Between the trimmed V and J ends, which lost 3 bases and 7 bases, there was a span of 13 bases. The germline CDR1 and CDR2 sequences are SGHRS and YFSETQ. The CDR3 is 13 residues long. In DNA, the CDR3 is TGCGCCAGCAGCTCCAACTACCCGGGGACCCAGTACTTC. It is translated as CASSSNYPGTQYF. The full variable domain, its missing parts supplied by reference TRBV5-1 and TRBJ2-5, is KAGVTQTPRYLIKTRGQQVTLSCSPISGHRSVSWYQQTPGQGLQFLFEYFSETQRNKGNFPGRFSGRQFSNSRSEMNVSTLELGDSALYLCASSSNYPGTQYFGPGTRLLVL.

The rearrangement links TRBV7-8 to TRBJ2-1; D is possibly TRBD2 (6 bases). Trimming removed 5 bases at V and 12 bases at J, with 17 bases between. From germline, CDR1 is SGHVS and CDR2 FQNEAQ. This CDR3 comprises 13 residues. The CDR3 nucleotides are TGTGCCAGCAGCCCACAGCGGGCCCCAGGGCAGTTCTTC. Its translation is CASSPQRAPGQFF.